The 13 T cell receptor beta chains below come from one sample, sequenced in a study of technical replicates of blood from a few donors. Using immunoSEQ multiplex PCR, the repertoire was profiled, and TCRdb retains in-frame clones only, with some absent. The table includes fewer than 85,000 clones, about nine tenths detected once. The sequenced material came from T cells isolated from PBMCs. Receptors were obtained from a human donor in good health.

The J gene is TRBJ1-5, the V gene TRBV25-1; 8 bases agree with TRBD1. The CDR3 length is 15 residues. Trimming removed 6 bases from V and 5 bases from J; junction bases left unmatched: 9. Germline V gene lookup returns CDR1 MGHDK and CDR2 SYGVNS. The CDR3 loop is CASSDSGTGYQPQHF. The CDR3 DNA reads TGTGCCAGCAGCGACTCCGGGACAGGCTATCAGCCCCAGCATTTT.

CDR3 DNA: TGTGCCAGCAGGGAACAGGGTGGAAAAGAGACCCAGTACTTC. It is translated as CASREQGGKETQYF. The rearrangement joins TRBV6-5 to TRBJ2-5; D may be TRBD1 (6 bases). The CDR3 has 14 amino acids. The germline V and J ends were trimmed by 6 bases and 3 bases, with 14 bases remaining between them. The germline gives CDR1 MNHEY, CDR2 SVGAGI.

The J gene is TRBJ2-7, the V gene TRBV5-4, with 7 bases identical to TRBD2. With 3 bases clipped from V and 6 bases from J, the junction kept 12 bases outside the gene matches. Germline lookup yields CDR1 SGHNT and CDR2 YYREEE (reference sequence). The CDR3 contains 15 residues. This CDR3 is CASSSLGAGGGEQYF. CDR3 bases: TGTGCCAGCAGCTCCCTAGGCGCAGGCGGGGGCGAGCAGTACTTC. Full variable domain (outside the CDR3, taken from reference TRBV5-4 and TRBJ2-7): ETGVTQSPTHLIKTRGQQVTLRCSSQSGHNTVSWYQQALGQGPQFIFQYYREEENGRGNFPPRFSGLQFPNYSSELNVNALELDDSALYLCASSSLGAGGGEQYFGPGTRLTVT.

The chain joins TRBV18 to TRBJ1-1, with D possibly TRBD1 on 6 matching bases. The CDR3 extends over 14 amino acids. V lost 2 bases, J lost 3 bases, and 10 bases lay in between. CDR1 and CDR2 (germline): KGHSH, LQKENI. CDR3 DNA: TGTGCCAGCTCACCATCGGGGGGCTACACTGAAGCTTTCTTT. Translation: CASSPSGGYTEAFF.

The chain has TRBV6-1 and TRBJ2-7; 9 positions agree with TRBD2. In germline, CDR1 is MNHNS, CDR2 SASEGT. The length of the CDR3 is 16 residues. The V gene end was trimmed by 3 bases and the J gene end by 4 bases; junction bases not matched to a gene: 10. CDR3 sequence (DNA): TGTGCCAGCAGTGAGTCACTAGCGGGTGTACCGTACGAGCAGTACTTC. This sequence encodes CASSESLAGVPYEQYF.

The V and J genes are TRBV28 and TRBJ2-7, with 7 bases aligning to TRBD2. Germline CDR1 is MDHEN and CDR2 is SYDVKM. The J segment lost 0 bases and the V segment lost 7 bases, leaving 6 bases of the junction unmatched. The length of the CDR3 is 14 residues. CDR3: CASTLGRASYEQYF. In DNA, the CDR3 is TGTGCCAGCACCCTAGGGAGGGCCTCCTACGAGCAGTACTTC. Based on the CDR3 plus reference TRBV28 and TRBJ2-7, the full variable domain is DVKVTQSSRYLVKRTGEKVFLECVQDMDHENMFWYRQDPGLGLRLIYFSYDVKMKEKGDIPEGYSVSREKKERFSLILESASTNQTSMYLCASTLGRASYEQYFGPGTRLTVT.

The rearrangement joins TRBV5-1 to TRBJ2-7, with TRBD2 matching 9 bases. The V and J ends lost 2 bases and 0 bases, in that order; junction bases with no gene match: 12. The CDR3 is 18 amino acids. Germline-derived CDR1 and CDR2 are SGHRS and YFSETQ. The CDR3, as DNA: TGCGCCAGCAGCTTCGACTGGACTAGCGAGATTGGCTCCTACGAGCAGTACTTC. It is translated as CASSFDWTSEIGSYEQYF.

The V gene is TRBV6-1, the J gene TRBJ2-3; 8 bases agree with TRBD1. Germline CDR1 MNHNS, CDR2 SASEGT. The CDR3 has 14 residues. V lost 6 bases, J lost 1 base, and 3 bases stayed unmatched. The CDR3 DNA reads TGTGCCAGCAGGAGGGGACAGGGCACAGATACGCAGTATTTT. It codes for CASRRGQGTDTQYF.

The chain links TRBV15 to TRBJ1-2; D unclear. Germline V CDR1 and CDR2: LNHNV, YYDKDF (reference sequence). The CDR3 loop spans 12 amino acids. Trimming cost V 5 bases and J 5 bases, with 9 bases left between them. The CDR3 DNA reads as TGTGCCACCAGCGAGAGAGGTTATGGCTACACCTTC. Protein sequence: CATSERGYGYTF.

The V and J genes are TRBV5-1 and TRBJ1-1; a weak D match, TRBD1 (6 bases). Germline CDR1 SGHRS, CDR2 YFSETQ. The CDR3 runs to 13 residues. The V and J ends lost 6 bases and 1 base respectively, with 10 bases between them. CDR3 in amino acids: CASKATGNTEAFF. CDR3 sequence (DNA): TGCGCCAGCAAAGCGACAGGGAACACTGAAGCTTTCTTT. The full variable domain, in which reference TRBV5-1 and TRBJ1-1 provide the parts outside the CDR3, is KAGVTQTPRYLIKTRGQQVTLSCSPISGHRSVSWYQQTPGQGLQFLFEYFSETQRNKGNFPGRFSGRQFSNSRSEMNVSTLELGDSALYLCASKATGNTEAFFGQGTRLTVV.

This chain uses TRBV27 with TRBJ1-5, with D hard to call. The germline V and J ends were trimmed by 7 bases and 3 bases, with 7 bases remaining between them. CDR1 and CDR2 (germline): MNHEY, SMNVEV (reference sequence). CDR3 length: 12 residues. The CDR3 spells CASKTVNQPQHF. CDR3 DNA: TGTGCCAGCAAAACGGTCAATCAGCCCCAGCATTTT.

This sequence joins TRBV5-1 and TRBJ1-2; 10 bases fit TRBD1. V shed 4 bases and J 8 bases; nucleotides not matched to a gene: 11. Germline values: CDR1 SGHRS, CDR2 YFSETQ. This CDR3 has 15 residues. DNA for the CDR3: TGCGCCAGCAGCGCGAACAGACAGGGGGCGCGAGGCTACACCTTC. It yields the protein CASSANRQGARGYTF.

The rearrangement uses TRBV5-1 and TRBJ2-1; the match to TRBD2 covers 12 bases. Trimming cost V 0 bases and J 7 bases; bases outside gene matches: 5. CDR3 size: 16 residues. Germline CDR1 SGHRS, CDR2 YFSETQ. The CDR3 protein is CASSLETSGRANEQFF. The CDR3 bases are TGCGCCAGCAGCTTGGAGACTAGCGGGAGAGCTAATGAGCAGTTCTTC.